The clone carrying this T cell receptor beta chain was observed a single time. The germline V gene encodes CDR1 KGHSH and CDR2 LQKENI. The ends lost 2 bases at V and 3 bases at J; junction bases unmatched: 6. The CDR3 covers 16 residues. This specimen comes from a study of blood T cell repertoires in COVID-19. Overall study context: Acute-phase and convalescent COVID-19 samples originated in the United States, Italy and Spain.

The authors' processing: The assay estimated nucleated cells by amplifying reference gene primers. Sequenced by immunoSEQ multiplex PCR; TCRdb stores in-frame clones only, minus some. That table gives V, J and clone size, and the DNA gave D and trimming. The data contain about 190,000 clones, around nine tenths of them singletons. The sequenced material came from peripheral blood. This sequence originates from a man in his sixties or seventies with active or convalescent COVID-19. This chain connects TRBV18 to TRBJ2-7; TRBD1 aligns across 11 bases. The CDR3 nucleotides are TGTGCCAGCTCACCAAGGGGGACAGGGGGAGGCTACGAGCAGTACTTC. Translating it yields CASSPRGTGGGYEQYF.